The T cell receptor (beta chain) described here comes from a study of blood T cell repertoires in COVID-19. As for the study in general: The samples span acute and convalescent COVID-19 from the United States, Italy and Spain.

Measured with immunoSEQ multiplex PCR; TCRdb has only the in-frame clones, and not every one. This table has 200,000 to 300,000 clones, over 75% appearing once. Germline lookup yields CDR1 MNHEY and CDR2 SMNVEV (reference sequence). CDR3 size: 13 residues. With 8 bases removed from V and 9 bases from J, the gap between germline ends came to 14 bases. The sample taken for sequencing was peripheral blood. The chain recombines TRBV27 with TRBJ1-6; possibly TRBD1 for D (5 bases). The receptor's source is a man younger than 40 who had recovered from COVID-19. Here the CDR3 DNA reads TGTGCCAGCTCCAGGCAGGGCGTTTCACCCCTCCACTTT. It codes for CASSRQGVSPLHF.